This T cell receptor (beta chain) comes out of a study of blood T cell repertoires in COVID-19. Study-level background: COVID-19 samples from acute and convalescent phases originated in the United States, Italy and Spain.

Source study methods: For nucleated cells, counts were estimated from reference gene primer amplification. The assay was immunoSEQ multiplex PCR, and TCRdb's table has in-frame clones only and misses some. V and J calls and clone size are as listed in that table; D and trimming were resolved from the DNA. The top ten clones hold roughly 18% of a sample with hundreds of thousands of clones, 80% to 85% of them seen once. V was pared by 3 bases and J by 5 bases, with 14 bases between. Germline loops: CDR1 LGHDT, CDR2 YNNKEL (reference sequence). The CDR3 has 15 amino acids. Sequencing used peripheral blood. This sequence was found in a woman older than 75 with active or convalescent COVID-19. V usage is TRBV3-1 (or the pseudogene TRBV3-2) and J usage is TRBJ2-1; a possible D gene is TRBD1 (5 bases). The CDR3 sequence: CASSHPGLGNNEQFF. CDR3 sequence (DNA): TGTGCCAGCAGCCATCCAGGGCTAGGCAACAATGAGCAGTTCTTC.